What follows are 30 T cell receptor beta chains derived from one specimen sequenced in a study of blood T cells in healthy people across ages. Sample-barcoded 5' priming and a J-beta primer mix drove a second PCR of roughly 7 to 11 cycles. MiXCR, applied by TCRdb to the 5' RACE reads, yields one record per CDR3 protein. This table has about 780,000 distinct CDR3 sequences, less than 60% appearing once. Sequencing was carried out using blood. These receptors originate from a man of 80 years or more in good health.

This clonotype was recorded only once. The V and J genes are TRBV12-3 or TRBV12-4 and TRBJ2-2; tentatively, D is TRBD1 (5 bases). Between the trimmed V and J ends, which lost 5 bases and 10 bases, there was a span of 17 bases. The CDR3 length is 14 residues. CDR3 in amino acids: CASSVGSRAEELFF. CDR3 DNA: TGTGCCAGCAGTGTAGGTAGCAGGGCGGAGGAGCTGTTTTTT.

This chain uses TRBV14 with TRBJ2-1; weak D call: TRBD2 (6 bases). Germline loops: CDR1 SGHDN, CDR2 FVKESK. CDR3 length: 15 amino acids. Trimming left V 0 bases short and J 3 bases short, with 9 bases between. The CDR3 bases are TGTGCCAGCAGCCAAGATCGACTAGTCTACAATGAGCAGTTCTTC. Encoded protein: CASSQDRLVYNEQFF.

The chain has TRBV7-9 and TRBJ2-5; 13 bases fit TRBD2. The V segment lost 5 bases and the J segment 1 base; nucleotides outside the gene matches: 7. Germline assignment: CDR1 SEHNR and CDR2 FQNEAQ (reference sequence). This CDR3 is built from 17 residues. The CDR3, as DNA: TGTGCCAGCAGCCCATCGGGACTAGCGGGGCGCCAAGAGACCCAGTACTTC. Its protein product is CASSPSGLAGRQETQYF.

The rearrangement joins TRBV7-2 to TRBJ2-5, with D possibly being TRBD1 (6 bases). The CDR3 runs to 14 residues. V gave up 7 bases and J gave up 0 bases, with 12 bases separating them. CDR1 and CDR2 from the germline V gene are SGHTA and FQGNSA. CDR3 amino acids: CASNSDSYQETQYF. CDR3 sequence (DNA): TGTGCCAGCAACTCGGACAGTTACCAAGAGACCCAGTACTTC.

This rearrangement joins TRBV20-1 to TRBJ2-5, with TRBD2 as a possible D gene (5 bases). The CDR3 totals 12 residues. Looked up from germline, CDR1 is DFQATT and CDR2 is SNEGSKA (reference sequence). Trimming removed 6 bases at V and 3 bases at J, with 11 bases between. The CDR3 reads CSAQRAEETQYF. The CDR3 DNA sequence: TGCAGTGCCCAAAGAGCGGAAGAGACCCAGTACTTC.

The V gene is TRBV2, the J gene TRBJ2-1; possible D gene TRBD1, 6 bases. The CDR3 runs 15 residues. The V and J ends lost 3 bases and 4 bases respectively, with 13 bases between them. Germline CDR1 reads SNHLY; CDR2 reads FYNNEI. In DNA form, the CDR3 reads TGTGCCAGCAGTGAGGGGGCTAGCCCATACAATGAGCAGTTCTTC. Residues: CASSEGASPYNEQFF.

The chain links TRBV12-3 or TRBV12-4 to TRBJ2-6; D call uncertain. Trimming removed 8 bases from V and 2 bases from J, with 4 bases in between. The CDR3 consists of 12 residues. The CDR3 nucleotides are TGTGCCAGCGGAGCTGGGGCCAACGTCCTGACTTTC. It specifies CASGAGANVLTF.

This clonotype turned up a few times. This chain joins TRBV7-9 and TRBJ2-7, with 9 nucleotides matching TRBD1. This CDR3 has 14 residues. Trimming cost V 5 bases and J 5 bases; bases outside gene matches: 7. Looked up from germline, CDR1 is SEHNR and CDR2 is FQNEAQ (reference sequence). The CDR3 DNA reads as TGTGCCAGCAGCAAGGGACAGGGTGTACACGAGCAGTACTTC. Amino acids: CASSKGQGVHEQYF.

The chain couples TRBV4-3 to TRBJ2-3; D perhaps matches TRBD2 (6 bases). Deletions cut 0 bases from V and 2 bases from J, with 12 bases between. CDR1 and CDR2 (germline): LGHNA, YSLEER. The CDR3 runs to 16 residues. CDR3 coding DNA: TGCGCCAGCAGCCAAGAGCCGGGACTCACCACAGATACGCAGTATTTT. Amino acids: CASSQEPGLTTDTQYF.

The chain recombines TRBV25-1 with TRBJ2-3; D is undetermined. The germline CDR1 and CDR2 sequences are MGHDK and SYGVNS. The CDR3 consists of 15 residues. Trimming removed 4 bases at V and 0 bases at J, with 11 bases between. The CDR3: CASSAGGRSTDTQYF. CDR3 coding DNA: TGTGCCAGCAGTGCGGGCGGACGTAGCACAGATACGCAGTATTTT.

The chain has TRBV5-4 and TRBJ2-5, with 9 bases matching TRBD1. V was pared by 3 bases and J by 4 bases, with 7 bases of the junction left unmatched. The CDR3 has 15 amino acids. CDR1 is SGHNT, CDR2 YYREEE, per germline (reference sequence). The CDR3 bases are TGTGCCAGCAGCTCTGGGTTGGGACAGGGAGAGACCCAGTACTTC. Protein sequence: CASSSGLGQGETQYF.

This clonotype was observed a few times. The gene calls are TRBV6-6 and TRBJ2-7, with D maybe TRBD1 (6 bases). The CDR3 is made up of 13 amino acids. The V gene lost 7 bases and the J gene lost 5 bases, with 15 bases spanning the gap. Germline CDR1 MNHNY, CDR2 SVGAGI (reference sequence). CDR3 region: CASNGQRGNEQYF. CDR3 DNA: TGTGCCAGCAACGGACAGCGAGGGAACGAGCAGTACTTC.

The chain carries TRBV30 and TRBJ1-4, with D perhaps TRBD1 (5 bases). Between the trimmed V and J ends, which lost 3 bases and 4 bases, there was a span of 9 bases. Germline V gene lookup returns CDR1 GTSNPN and CDR2 SVGIG (reference sequence). The CDR3 runs to 13 residues. The CDR3 DNA reads TGTGCCTGGAGCCCAGGGTTTAATGAAAAACTGTTTTTT. Its protein product is CAWSPGFNEKLFF.

The table lists this clonotype with many counts. The chain has TRBV12-3 or TRBV12-4 and TRBJ1-2, with a tentative D call TRBD1 (6 bases). There are 16 residues in the CDR3. V lost 3 bases and J 7 bases, leaving 21 bases between the germline ends. CDR3 nucleotide sequence: TGTGCCAGCAGTTTGACGTCGGTGGGGATAGGGGGTGGCTACACCTTC. It yields the protein CASSLTSVGIGGGYTF.

The rearrangement joins TRBV20-1 to TRBJ2-5, with D possibly TRBD1 on 6 matching bases. V dropped 6 bases and J dropped 5 bases, with 22 bases sitting between them. Germline V gene data show CDR1 as DFQATT and CDR2 as SNEGSKA (reference sequence). The CDR3 contains 15 residues. The CDR3 reads CSATIDRLTGETQYF. Written as DNA, the CDR3 is TGCAGTGCCACCATCGACAGGTTAACCGGGGAGACCCAGTACTTC.

The chain employs TRBV11-3 and TRBJ2-1; 9 bases are shared with TRBD1. The V and J ends lost 3 bases and 15 bases, in that order; junction bases with no gene match: 6. This CDR3 has 12 residues. Germline CDR1 and CDR2: SGHNT and YENEEA. CDR3 amino acids: CASSFNRGLPFF. CDR3 bases: TGTGCCAGCAGCTTTAACAGGGGGCTGCCGTTCTTC. The full variable domain, with the rest looked up from reference TRBV11-3 and TRBJ2-1, is EAGVVQSPRYKIIEKKQPVAFWCNPISGHNTLYWYLQNLGQGPELLIRYENEEAVDDSQLPKDRFSAERLKGVDSTLKIQPAELGDSAVYLCASSFNRGLPFFGPGTRLTVL.

The chain joins TRBV12-3 or TRBV12-4 to TRBJ1-1, with no clear D. V lost 2 bases and J 1 base, leaving 11 bases between the germline ends. CDR3 length equals 15 residues. Here the CDR3 reads CASSLSARSNTEAFF. The CDR3 DNA sequence: TGTGCCAGCAGTTTATCGGCCCGCTCGAACACTGAAGCTTTCTTT.

The J gene is TRBJ2-1, the V gene TRBV6-4; 10 nucleotides line up with TRBD2. The CDR3 is 16 amino acids. Per the germline V gene, CDR1 is MRHNA and CDR2 is SNTAGT. V shed 0 bases and J 7 bases; nucleotides not matched to a gene: 6. The CDR3 DNA sequence: TGTGCCAGCAGTGACTCTAAGCGGGGGGGCGAGAATGAGCAGTTCTTC. Encoded protein: CASSDSKRGGENEQFF.

This chain uses TRBV25-1 with TRBJ2-5; D call uncertain. Germline loops: CDR1 MGHDK, CDR2 SYGVNS. The V end was cut by 0 bases, the J end by 5 bases, with 4 bases between. CDR3 length: 12 residues. CDR3 nucleotides: TGTGCCAGCAGTGAATATGACGAGACCCAGTACTTC. Its translation is CASSEYDETQYF.

Of note for this clonotype: One junction end disagrees with the germline gene, perhaps due to a read error. V gene TRBV11-3 combines with J gene TRBJ2-5; D call uncertain. Germline CDR1 and CDR2: SGHNT and YENEEA. The CDR3 runs to 13 residues. Here the CDR3 reads CASSVNWEETQYF. The CDR3 nucleotides are TGTGCCAGCAGCGTAAACTGGGAAGAGACCCAGTACTTT.

This chain connects TRBV7-2 to TRBJ1-5, with D hard to call. V lost 2 bases and J lost 1, with 12 bases in between. Per the germline V gene, CDR1 is SGHTA and CDR2 is FQGNSA. The CDR3 is made up of 16 amino acids. The CDR3 nucleotides read TGTGCCAGCAGCTTAAACTCTGGCGGGAGCAATCAGCCCCAGCATTTT. Protein: CASSLNSGGSNQPQHF.

V gene TRBV29-1 combines with J gene TRBJ1-1; D unresolved. The CDR3 is 14 residues long. Deletions cut 0 bases from V and 3 bases from J, with 11 bases between. The germline gives CDR1 SQVTM, CDR2 ANQGSEA. The CDR3 nucleotides are TGCAGCGTTGAAGACCCTATTTCCTACACTGAAGCTTTCTTT. It yields the protein CSVEDPISYTEAFF.

This clonotype appeared a few times. The chain has TRBV11-3 and TRBJ2-1; 8 bases are a match to TRBD1. The trim removed 4 bases at V and 4 bases at J, leaving 3 bases unmatched. Germline V CDR1 and CDR2: SGHNT, YENEEA. The CDR3 is 14 amino acids. The CDR3 DNA reads TGTGCCAGCAGCTGGGACAGGAGTTACAATGAGCAGTTCTTC. It codes for CASSWDRSYNEQFF.

The chain combines TRBV4-2 with TRBJ1-2; D perhaps matches TRBD1 (5 bases). The CDR3 sequence is 17 residues long. CDR1 is LGHNA, CDR2 YNFKEQ, per germline. Trimming pared 0 bases from V and 4 bases from J, leaving 18 bases between. CDR3 sequence: CASSQDFPRAVVYGYTF. The CDR3 DNA reads as TGTGCCAGCAGCCAAGATTTTCCCAGGGCCGTCGTCTATGGCTACACCTTC.

The CDR3 nucleotides are TGCGCCAGCAGCACAACGCCCATGGACAGGGGCGATGGCTACACCTTC. Amino acids: CASSTTPMDRGDGYTF. This chain uses TRBV5-1 with TRBJ1-2; TRBD1 aligns across 9 bases. J gave up 6 bases and V 4 bases, and 13 bases lay outside the gene matches. Germline V gene data show CDR1 as SGHRS and CDR2 as YFSETQ. The CDR3 extends over 16 amino acids.

The rearrangement uses TRBV4-3 and TRBJ2-1, with no clear D. V was trimmed by 3 bases and J by 6 bases, leaving 12 bases between them. The CDR3 consists of 14 residues. The germline CDR1 and CDR2 sequences are LGHNA and YSLEER. The CDR3 DNA reads as TGCGCCAGCAGCCAGGGATTGGACGCCAATGAGCAGTTCTTC. It codes for CASSQGLDANEQFF.

The chain carries TRBV7-2 and TRBJ2-4; 7 nucleotides align to TRBD1. The J call may be faulty, since TRBJ2-7 better matches the DNA end. The CDR3 runs 15 residues. The germline V gene encodes CDR1 SGHTA and CDR2 FQGNSA. The CDR3 here is CASSFQQGNAYEQYF. The CDR3 DNA follows: TGTGCCAGCAGCTTCCAACAGGGGAACGCTTACGAGCAGTACTTC.

V is TRBV5-1 and J is TRBJ2-1; a possible D gene is TRBD2 (6 bases). The germline CDR1 and CDR2 sequences are SGHRS and YFSETQ. The CDR3 runs to 15 residues. V lost 5 bases and J 3 bases, leaving 15 bases between the germline ends. In DNA, the CDR3 is TGCGCCAGCAGATCCGGGACTCCTAGCTACAATGAGCAGTTCTTC. It yields the protein CASRSGTPSYNEQFF.

The chain is built from TRBV20-1 and TRBJ1-2, with D hard to call. The CDR3 contains 11 residues. V lost 0 bases and J lost 8, with 7 bases in between. In germline, CDR1 is DFQATT, CDR2 SNEGSKA (reference sequence). The DNA of the CDR3 is TGCAGTGCTAGAGAGATACAGGGCTACACCTTC. The encoded protein is CSAREIQGYTF.

The V call is TRBV7-2, the J call TRBJ2-3, with TRBD2 identical over 9 bases. The CDR3 is made up of 17 amino acids. V dropped 5 bases and J dropped 4; count of bases not matched to a gene: 13. The germline CDR1 and CDR2 sequences are SGHTA and FQGNSA. Here the CDR3 DNA reads TGTGCCAGCAGCCGCAGGAGGGGCGGGAGGGGTGCAGATACGCAGTATTTT. Its protein is CASSRRRGGRGADTQYF.